The 30 T cell receptor beta chains below were found in one sample sequenced in a study of T cell responses to AZD1222 COVID-19 vaccine (dated by TCRdb to 2020 to 2022). The protocol used for the library was the immunoSEQ multiplex PCR assay. Imported from immuneACCESS, the table was reduced by TCRdb to in-frame sequences with V and J called. These copies leave out some clones; in studies compared against another copy, an unresolved V gene accounts for under half, and the cause of the remainder is not known. Here the sample has under 200,000 clones; around 90% occur a single time. 1% to 1.5% of the sample belongs to the ten largest clones. Reading the label with the study, this specimen's time point is: about 28 days (+/-7) after the second vaccine dose. Here the sequenced sample was peripheral blood, taken 28 days after the second AZD1222 dose. The receptors originated from an adult who received the AZD1222 COVID-19 vaccine.

The rearrangement joins TRBV30 to TRBJ1-2; D unresolved. This CDR3 is built from 13 residues. Germline V gene sequence: CDR1 GTSNPN, CDR2 SVGIG (reference sequence). The V end lost 5 bases, the J end lost 0 bases, and 10 bases lay between the germline ends. CDR3 DNA sequence: TGTGCCTGGGAGGGAGGGACTAACTATGGCTACACCTTC. Translation: CAWEGGTNYGYTF.

The chain links TRBV2 to TRBJ2-7, with D possibly being TRBD2 (5 bases). Germline CDR1 SNHLY, CDR2 FYNNEI. The V gene lost 4 bases and the J gene lost 2 bases, with 12 bases spanning the gap. The CDR3 is 14 amino acids. As DNA, the CDR3 is TGTGCCAGCAGTGTTGAGGGAGTCCCCTACGAGCAGTACTTC. This gives the protein CASSVEGVPYEQYF.

This chain connects TRBV10-3 to TRBJ1-4; 10 positions match TRBD1. The CDR3 contains 16 residues. Germline V lookup: CDR1 ENHRY, CDR2 SYGVKD. The V segment lost 2 bases and the J segment 4 bases; nucleotides outside the gene matches: 4. This CDR3 is CAISEDRGPNNEKLFF. Here the CDR3 DNA reads TGTGCCATCAGTGAGGACAGGGGGCCTAATAATGAAAAACTGTTTTTT.

V gene TRBV5-1 combines with J gene TRBJ2-1; 9 bases map to TRBD1. CDR1 and CDR2 (germline): SGHRS, YFSETQ. Germline trimming cut 4 bases from V and 5 bases from J; bases unmatched to any gene: 7. The CDR3 spans 15 residues. In DNA form, the CDR3 reads TGCGCCAGCAGCGGGGGACAGGGTAGGAACAATGAGCAGTTCTTC. This encodes CASSGGQGRNNEQFF.

The rearrangement links TRBV2 to TRBJ2-7; either TRBD1 or TRBD2 may supply D (6 bases each). Germline values: CDR1 SNHLY, CDR2 FYNNEI. The CDR3 is 15 amino acids. V shed 6 bases and J shed 0 bases, with 15 bases lying between them. In DNA, the CDR3 is TGTGCCAGCAGCGGAGGGGGTCCAAGCTCCTACGAGCAGTACTTC. Translated, it gives CASSGGGPSSYEQYF.

The chain employs TRBV3-1 (or the pseudogene TRBV3-2) and TRBJ1-2, with 12 bases that match TRBD1. This CDR3 has 16 residues. Germline V gene data show CDR1 as LGHDT and CDR2 as YNNKEL (reference sequence). Losses at the gene ends were 2 bases for V and 4 bases for J; bases not matched to a gene: 5. The CDR3 DNA follows: TGTGCCAGCAGCCAACCCGGGACAGGGGGCGCCTATGGCTACACCTTC. This gives the protein CASSQPGTGGAYGYTF.

The chain has TRBV7-8 and TRBJ2-7, with 8 bases matching TRBD2. Germline trimming cut 0 bases from V and 4 bases from J; bases unmatched to any gene: 8. The CDR3 runs 16 residues. Germline V gene data show CDR1 as SGHVS and CDR2 as FQNEAQ. The CDR3 region has the DNA TGTGCCAGCAGCTTAGCGCGCAACCCTAGCGGGTACGAGCAGTACTTC. This gives the protein CASSLARNPSGYEQYF.

The V gene is TRBV9, the J gene TRBJ1-3; D is ambiguous. The CDR3 sequence is 16 residues long. The V end was cut by 4 bases, the J end by 0 bases, with 14 bases between. The germline gives CDR1 SGDLS, CDR2 YYNGEE. CDR3 protein: CASSPSLRYSGNTIYF. The DNA for the CDR3 is TGTGCCAGCAGCCCATCTTTGCGGTACTCTGGAAACACCATATATTTT.

The CDR3 protein is CASIRFWGETQYF. The CDR3 coding sequence is TGCGCCAGCATCAGGTTCTGGGGAGAGACCCAGTACTTC. The rearrangement uses TRBV10-2 and TRBJ2-5; D unclear. Trimming took off 7 bases at V and 4 bases at J, with 13 bases between the two ends. This CDR3 is built from 13 residues. Germline-derived CDR1 and CDR2 are WSHSY and SAAADI.

The chain employs TRBV11-2 and TRBJ1-6; D remains ambiguous. V lost 5 bases and J 0 bases, leaving 5 bases between the germline ends. The germline V gene has CDR1 SGHAT and CDR2 FQNNGV. CDR3 length: 14 residues. In DNA, the CDR3 is TGTGCCAGCAGCCCATACTCCTATAATTCACCCCTCCACTTT. It encodes CASSPYSYNSPLHF.

The chain carries TRBV19 and TRBJ2-7, with D perhaps matching TRBD2 (5 bases). Germline V gene data show CDR1 as LNHDA and CDR2 as SQIVND (reference sequence). The V end lost 4 bases, the J end lost 4 bases, and 17 bases lay between the germline ends. The length of the CDR3 is 15 residues. The CDR3 DNA reads as TGTGCCAGTAGTAGCTCGAGGGCCTGGATTTACGAGCAGTACTTC. Amino acids: CASSSSRAWIYEQYF.

V is TRBV27 and J is TRBJ2-7, with a possible D match to TRBD2 (5 bases). The length of the CDR3 is 12 residues. Germline lookup yields CDR1 MNHEY and CDR2 SMNVEV (reference sequence). Trimming shortened V by 8 bases and J by 2 bases, and 10 bases separated the two germline ends. CDR3 in DNA: TGTGCCAGCGGTCTCGGGACCTACGAGCAGTACTTC. This codes for CASGLGTYEQYF.

This clone was recorded once. The rearrangement uses TRBV29-1 and TRBJ1-3; 8 bases fit TRBD1. V lost 6 bases and J lost 8; bases outside the gene matches: 9. The length of the CDR3 is 13 residues. The V gene's germline CDR1 is SQVTM and CDR2 ANQGSEA. The CDR3 nucleotides read TGCAGCGTCGGACAGGGCCCAGGGTACACCATATATTTT. The encoded protein is CSVGQGPGYTIYF.

In its sample, this clone was seen a few times. V gene TRBV27 combines with J gene TRBJ2-4; no reliable D call. Germline V gene lookup returns CDR1 MNHEY and CDR2 SMNVEV (reference sequence). This CDR3 contains 13 residues. The V and J ends lost 6 bases and 0 bases respectively, with 6 bases between them. The CDR3 sequence: CASRALAKNIQYF. The CDR3 nucleotides are TGTGCCAGCAGGGCCTTAGCCAAAAACATTCAGTACTTC.

The chain employs TRBV24-1 and TRBJ2-5; no definite D call. CDR1 is KGHDR, CDR2 SFDVKD, per germline. The CDR3 contains 13 residues. The V end was cut by 4 bases, the J end by 1 base, with 6 bases between. The CDR3 DNA reads as TGTGCCACCAGTGAGGGGTCCCAAGAGACCCAGTACTTC. It codes for CATSEGSQETQYF.

The chain recombines TRBV4-1 with TRBJ1-2; TRBD1 is a possible D gene (6 bases). Germline V gene sequence: CDR1 MGHRA, CDR2 YSYEKL. The CDR3 length is 15 residues. Trimming removed 4 bases at V and 5 bases at J, with 17 bases between. CDR3 in amino acids: CASSPSAGVVYGYTF. DNA of the CDR3: TGCGCCAGCAGCCCCTCAGCAGGGGTAGTTTATGGCTACACCTTC.

The chain has TRBV10-3 and TRBJ1-2; possible D gene TRBD1, 6 bases. Deletions cut 3 bases from V and 3 bases from J, with 11 bases between. The CDR3 is 14 residues long. Germline lookup yields CDR1 ENHRY and CDR2 SYGVKD. CDR3: CAISEYRDDYGYTF. CDR3 DNA: TGTGCCATCAGTGAATACAGGGATGACTATGGCTACACCTTC.

This clone was counted once. This chain connects TRBV6-5 to TRBJ1-4, with 10 nucleotides matching TRBD1. This CDR3 is built from 14 residues. Per the germline V gene, CDR1 is MNHEY and CDR2 is SVGAGI. V trimming: 7 bases; J trimming: 8 bases; junction bases outside the gene matches: 7. CDR3 DNA sequence: TGTGCCAGCACCACCGGGACAGGGGTGGAAAAACTGTTTTTT. This codes for CASTTGTGVEKLFF.

The chain links TRBV19 to TRBJ1-1; 9 nucleotides agree with TRBD1. The CDR3 covers 13 residues. In germline, CDR1 is LNHDA, CDR2 SQIVND (reference sequence). With V trimmed by 6 bases and J by 4 bases, 3 bases remained unmatched. Here the CDR3 reads CASRRTGATEAFF. As DNA, the CDR3 is TGTGCCAGTAGGCGGACAGGGGCCACTGAAGCTTTCTTT. Full variable domain (missing parts from reference TRBV19 and TRBJ1-1): DGGITQSPKYLFRKEGQNVTLSCEQNLNHDAMYWYRQDPGQGLRLIYYSQIVNDFQKGDIAEGYSVSREKKESFPLTVTSAQKNPTAFYLCASRRTGATEAFFGQGTRLTVV.

The chain employs TRBV19 and TRBJ2-3; a possible D gene is TRBD1 (6 bases). The CDR3 covers 18 residues. Trimming left V 5 bases short and J 0 bases short, with 21 bases between. Germline loops: CDR1 LNHDA, CDR2 SQIVND (reference sequence). In DNA, the CDR3 is TGTGCCAGTAGTCCCATCGGGCGACAGGTGGTCAGCACAGATACGCAGTATTTT. It yields the protein CASSPIGRQVVSTDTQYF.

The V call is TRBV2, the J call TRBJ1-4; 9 nucleotides align to TRBD1. The ends lost 6 bases at V and 8 bases at J; junction bases unmatched: 7. The CDR3 has 14 residues. The germline V gene encodes CDR1 SNHLY and CDR2 FYNNEI. The CDR3, as DNA: TGTGCCAGCAGCTGGGACAGGGCTGGGGAAAAACTGTTTTTT. Translating it yields CASSWDRAGEKLFF.

This chain connects TRBV5-4 to TRBJ1-1, with a possible D match to TRBD1 (5 bases). Germline CDR1 and CDR2: SGHNT and YYREEE (reference sequence). Trimming removed 4 bases from V and 2 bases from J, with 15 bases in between. This CDR3 has 15 amino acids. The CDR3 DNA follows: TGTGCCAGCAGCCCGCCCGGGGGGGTAAACACTGAAGCTTTCTTT. Translating gives CASSPPGGVNTEAFF.

This chain joins TRBV3-1 (or the pseudogene TRBV3-2) and TRBJ1-6, with a possible D match to TRBD1 (6 bases). CDR1 and CDR2 (germline): LGHDT, YNNKEL (reference sequence). The V gene lost 3 bases and the J gene lost 11 bases, with 23 bases spanning the gap. There are 17 residues in the CDR3. The CDR3 sequence is CASSQTAPQGRRPPLHF. The DNA of the CDR3 is TGTGCCAGCAGCCAGACCGCGCCACAGGGACGAAGGCCACCCCTCCACTTT.

The CDR3 coding sequence is TGTGCCAGCAGCCCGGACGGAAACACTGAAGCTTTCTTT. Amino acid sequence: CASSPDGNTEAFF. The chain joins TRBV5-4 to TRBJ1-1, with no clear D. The CDR3 totals 13 residues. Trimming removed 4 bases at V and 2 bases at J, with 9 bases between. Per the germline V gene, CDR1 is SGHNT and CDR2 is YYREEE (reference sequence).

V gene TRBV2 combines with J gene TRBJ2-7; D gene ambiguous. Trimming pared 4 bases from V and 7 bases from J, leaving 8 bases between. Germline V gene sequence: CDR1 SNHLY, CDR2 FYNNEI. The CDR3 loop spans 11 amino acids. The CDR3 region has the DNA TGTGCCAGCAGTGTCAGTCTGGAGCAGTACTTC. This codes for CASSVSLEQYF. Using reference TRBV2 and TRBJ2-7 for the parts outside the CDR3, the full variable domain is EPEVTQTPSHQVTQMGQEVILRCVPISNHLYFYWYRQILGQKVEFLVSFYNNEISEKSEIFDDQFSVERPDGSNFTLKIRSTKLEDSAMYFCASSVSLEQYFGPGTRLTVT.

The chain has TRBV6-5 and TRBJ2-1; 13 nucleotides align to TRBD2. This CDR3 has 16 residues. Per germline, CDR1 MNHEY and CDR2 SVGAGI. With V trimmed by 4 bases and J by 10 bases, 10 bases remained unmatched. The CDR3 sequence: CASSLQLTSGGPEQFF. The CDR3 DNA follows: TGTGCCAGCAGTTTACAATTGACTAGCGGGGGGCCAGAGCAGTTCTTC.

The chain couples TRBV5-1 to TRBJ2-1, with D tentatively TRBD2 (6 bases). The length of the CDR3 is 16 residues. V lost 1 base, J lost 4 bases, and 15 bases lay in between. The V gene's germline CDR1 is SGHRS and CDR2 YFSETQ. CDR3 sequence reads: CASSLMARDAYNEQFF. The DNA of the CDR3 is TGCGCCAGCAGCTTGATGGCGCGGGATGCTTACAATGAGCAGTTCTTC.

The gene calls are TRBV28 and TRBJ2-1; unclear D gene. Germline-derived CDR1 and CDR2 are MDHEN and SYDVKM. The CDR3 runs 18 residues. Trimming shortened V by 5 bases and J by 5 bases, and 25 bases separated the two germline ends. Here the CDR3 DNA reads TGTGCCAGCAGTGGCATAGCCGTCCGACGGCCTGCCGACAATGAGCAGTTCTTC. Amino acid sequence: CASSGIAVRRPADNEQFF.

This rearrangement joins TRBV19 to TRBJ2-3, with D possibly being TRBD1 (5 bases). This CDR3 comprises 14 residues. Trimming removed 4 bases at V and 3 bases at J, with 11 bases between. Germline loops: CDR1 LNHDA, CDR2 SQIVND (reference sequence). The CDR3 reads CASSTPAGTDTQYF. Here the CDR3 DNA reads TGTGCCAGTAGTACCCCCGCAGGGACAGATACGCAGTATTTT.

The chain links TRBV5-1 to TRBJ2-5; D might be TRBD1 or TRBD2, each matching 6 bases. Germline V gives CDR1 SGHRS, CDR2 YFSETQ. V lost 4 bases to trimming and J lost 9 bases, with 22 bases between them. The CDR3 is 15 amino acids. CDR3 amino acids: CASSPTTGSGVAQYF. CDR3 DNA sequence: TGCGCCAGCAGCCCCACGACAGGTTCGGGGGTGGCCCAGTACTTC.